The 26 T cell receptor beta chains given below trace back to one sample, sequenced in a study of a mutant IDH1 vaccine in newly diagnosed glioma. Assay used: immunoSEQ multiplex PCR; TCRdb lists only in-frame clones, some missing. Of approximately 47,000 clones listed, around 90% are singletons. This sample's time point: week 35, safety follow-up. Vaccination used 300 ug of mutant IDH1 20-mer peptide per dose, with topical imiquimod. No antigen is known for these receptors. Sequenced here: PBMCs, sampled from a glioma patient whose treatment included an IDH1 peptide vaccine. These TCRs come from a woman aged 35 to 49 with glioma.

The count of this clone is one. The chain uses TRBV2 and TRBJ2-7, with D uncertain. The V end lost 1 base, the J end lost 7 bases, and 8 bases lay between the germline ends. The CDR3 is 12 amino acids. The germline gives CDR1 SNHLY, CDR2 FYNNEI. The CDR3: CASSEVGDEQYF. The DNA for the CDR3 is TGTGCCAGCAGTGAAGTAGGAGATGAGCAGTACTTC.

This chain connects TRBV2 to TRBJ2-7; unclear D gene. Germline CDR1 and CDR2: SNHLY and FYNNEI. V lost 2 bases and J 1 base, leaving 6 bases between the germline ends. The CDR3 runs to 13 residues. In DNA, the CDR3 is TGTGCCAGCAGTGAATTTTTTTCCTACGAGCAGTACTTC. Protein: CASSEFFSYEQYF.

This chain connects TRBV10-1 to TRBJ2-2; weak D call: TRBD2 (6 bases). V lost 6 bases, J lost 6 bases, and 11 bases lay in between. The germline V gene encodes CDR1 WNHNN and CDR2 SYGVQD (reference sequence). This CDR3 has 13 residues. The CDR3 sequence is CASRQSSAGELFF. The DNA for the CDR3 is TGCGCCAGCAGGCAATCTAGCGCCGGGGAGCTGTTTTTT.

Turning to this clone: The germline gene is not matched at one end of the junction; a read error may be the cause. The chain combines TRBV18 with TRBJ2-5; D gene ambiguous. Germline V gene lookup returns CDR1 KGHSH and CDR2 LQKENI. CDR3 length: 12 residues. DNA for the CDR3: TGTGCAAGCTCACCATCCCAAGAGACCCAGTACTTC. Translating it yields CASSPSQETQYF.

This clone was detected a few times. The chain has TRBV6-1 and TRBJ1-2; weak D call: TRBD1 (5 bases). The V gene's germline CDR1 is MNHNS and CDR2 SASEGT. The V end was cut by 2 bases, the J end by 6 bases, with 10 bases between. The CDR3 covers 13 residues. CDR3 loop: CASSEIAGHGYTF. The CDR3 DNA is TGTGCCAGCAGTGAAATAGCGGGGCATGGCTACACCTTC.

The chain combines TRBV6-1 with TRBJ1-5, with D maybe TRBD1 (6 bases). The V end was cut by 4 bases, the J end by 4 bases, with 20 bases between. CDR3 size: 17 residues. CDR1 is MNHNS and CDR2 is SASEGT in the germline V gene. CDR3 in amino acids: CASSGPLLGASNQPQHF. CDR3 nucleotide sequence: TGTGCCAGCAGTGGACCTTTATTGGGGGCGAGTAATCAGCCCCAGCATTTT.

The V and J genes are TRBV10-1 and TRBJ1-2; D is undetermined. CDR3 length: 15 residues. Germline lookup yields CDR1 WNHNN and CDR2 SYGVQD (reference sequence). The V end was cut by 0 bases, the J end by 9 bases, with 17 bases between. CDR3 loop: CASSESTRNSKSYTF. As DNA, the CDR3 is TGCGCCAGCAGTGAGTCGACTCGGAACAGTAAAAGCTACACCTTC.

This rearrangement joins TRBV19 to TRBJ1-2; a weak D match, TRBD1 (6 bases). This CDR3 contains 14 residues. Germline assignment: CDR1 LNHDA and CDR2 SQIVND (reference sequence). V lost 2 bases and J lost 4, with 11 bases in between. The CDR3 sequence is CASSIIRGAYGYTF. In nucleotides, the CDR3 is TGTGCCAGTAGTATAATCCGGGGGGCCTATGGCTACACCTTC. The full variable domain, in which reference TRBV19 and TRBJ1-2 provide the parts outside the CDR3, is DGGITQSPKYLFRKEGQNVTLSCEQNLNHDAMYWYRQDPGQGLRLIYYSQIVNDFQKGDIAEGYSVSREKKESFPLTVTSAQKNPTAFYLCASSIIRGAYGYTFGSGTRLTVV.

The gene calls are TRBV2 and TRBJ2-5; D may be TRBD1 (8 bases). Trimming cost V 8 bases and J 2 bases, with 18 bases left between them. The CDR3 consists of 15 residues. Germline lookup yields CDR1 SNHLY and CDR2 FYNNEI. CDR3 protein: CASLWNRGGQETQYF. DNA for the CDR3: TGTGCCAGCTTGTGGAACAGGGGGGGACAAGAGACCCAGTACTTC.

The chain carries TRBV9 and TRBJ1-3; 7 bases are shared with TRBD1. CDR1 and CDR2 (germline): SGDLS, YYNGEE. The CDR3 totals 16 residues. J lost 1 base, V lost 4 bases, and 8 bases had no gene match. The CDR3 region is CASSLSTGYSGNTIYF. DNA for the CDR3: TGTGCCAGCAGCTTATCGACAGGGTATTCTGGAAACACCATATATTTT.

The V and J genes are TRBV5-8 and TRBJ2-7; the match to TRBD1 covers 9 bases. Germline V gene data show CDR1 as SGHTS and CDR2 as YDEGEE. V lost 1 base, J lost 2 bases, and 10 bases stayed unmatched. The CDR3 length is 17 residues. The CDR3 sequence is CASSLIWGQGAAYEQYF. In DNA, the CDR3 is TGTGCCAGCAGCTTGATTTGGGGACAGGGTGCGGCCTACGAGCAGTACTTC. The full variable domain, rest sourced from reference TRBV5-8 and TRBJ2-7, is EAGVTQSPTHLIKTRGQQATLRCSPISGHTSVYWYQQALGLGLQFLLWYDEGEERNRGNFPPRFSGRQFPNYSSELNVNALELEDSALYLCASSLIWGQGAAYEQYFGPGTRLTVT.

The chain recombines TRBV12-5 with TRBJ1-1, with D uncertain. CDR1 is LGHNT and CDR2 is FRNRAP in the germline V gene. Trimming pared 2 bases from V and 0 bases from J, leaving 10 bases between. This CDR3 has 15 residues. CDR3 nucleotide sequence: TGTGCTAGTGGTTTGCCCACCACTATGAACACTGAAGCTTTCTTT. It translates to CASGLPTTMNTEAFF.

The gene calls are TRBV7-2 and TRBJ2-7; D could derive from TRBD1 or TRBD2 (6 bases each). The germline CDR1 and CDR2 sequences are SGHTA and FQGNSA. V was cut by 1 base and J by 8 bases, with 9 bases left in between. The CDR3 sequence is 12 residues long. CDR3 sequence reads: CASSLVGGKQYF. The CDR3, as DNA: TGTGCCAGCAGCTTAGTGGGGGGCAAGCAGTACTTC.

In this sample, this clone turned up once. The gene calls are TRBV29-1 and TRBJ2-6; 7 positions agree with TRBD1. V shed 6 bases, J shed 10 bases, and the junction held 9 bases outside the gene matches. Germline V gene lookup returns CDR1 SQVTM and CDR2 ANQGSEA. There are 13 residues in the CDR3. The DNA of the CDR3 is TGCAGCGTAGGGACAGAGAGCAGAAACGTCCTGACTTTC. Translating gives CSVGTESRNVLTF.

This chain joins TRBV4-3 and TRBJ2-1; 8 bases agree with TRBD1. The CDR3 runs to 20 residues. The V gene's germline CDR1 is LGHNA and CDR2 YSLEER. J lost 4 bases, V lost 3 bases, and 20 bases had no gene match. This chain's CDR3 is CASSQVRYLAGGIIYNEQFF. CDR3 coding DNA: TGCGCCAGCAGCCAGGTCAGATATTTAGCAGGGGGCATTATTTACAATGAGCAGTTCTTC.

V is TRBV18 and J is TRBJ1-1, with unresolved D. V lost 0 bases to trimming and J lost 1 base, with 12 bases between them. The germline CDR1 and CDR2 sequences are KGHSH and LQKENI. The CDR3 extends over 16 amino acids. The CDR3 is CASSPPVGVGNTEAFF. The CDR3 DNA reads as TGTGCCAGCTCACCACCGGTAGGAGTGGGGAACACTGAAGCTTTCTTT.

The CDR3 sequence: CASSLGVGSGYGYTF. CDR3 in DNA: TGTGCCAGCAGCTTGGGGGTCGGATCTGGCTATGGCTACACCTTC. This chain uses TRBV5-6 with TRBJ1-2; no clear D gene. This CDR3 comprises 15 residues. Germline assignment: CDR1 SGHDT and CDR2 YYEEEE. Between the trimmed V and J ends, which lost 0 bases and 4 bases, there was a span of 13 bases.

This chain connects TRBV7-9 to TRBJ2-5, with a tentative D call TRBD2 (6 bases). CDR3 length: 16 residues. CDR1 and CDR2 (germline): SEHNR, FQNEAQ (reference sequence). Trimming took 4 bases from V and 2 from J, leaving 17 bases between them. The CDR3 region is CASSSRDSGAQETQYF. In DNA, the CDR3 is TGTGCCAGCAGCTCCCGTGATAGCGGAGCACAAGAGACCCAGTACTTC.

This clone was observed a single time. V gene TRBV5-4 combines with J gene TRBJ1-2; TRBD1 matches 9 bases. The J segment lost 5 bases and the V segment lost 0 bases, leaving 5 bases of the junction unmatched. Germline CDR1 SGHNT, CDR2 YYREEE (reference sequence). CDR3 length equals 15 residues. The chain's CDR3 is CASSLDPTGGYGYTF. CDR3 nucleotides: TGTGCCAGCAGCTTGGACCCGACAGGGGGGTATGGCTACACCTTC.

The chain combines TRBV5-4 with TRBJ1-5; 9 bases agree with TRBD1. The CDR3 extends over 15 amino acids. Germline-derived CDR1 and CDR2 are SGHNT and YYREEE (reference sequence). Losses at the gene ends were 3 bases for V and 8 bases for J; bases not matched to a gene: 9. The CDR3 protein is CASSSGTGFGEPQHF. The CDR3 DNA sequence: TGTGCCAGCAGCTCCGGGACAGGGTTTGGGGAGCCCCAGCATTTT.

This clone was picked up a small number of times. The chain couples TRBV19 to TRBJ1-5; the match to TRBD1 covers 7 bases. The CDR3 sequence is 15 residues long. Germline loops: CDR1 LNHDA, CDR2 SQIVND (reference sequence). Trimming cost V 1 base and J 4 bases; bases outside gene matches: 4. CDR3 DNA sequence: TGTGCCAGTAGTATAGGACAGGGAGAGAATCAGCCCCAGCATTTT. Protein sequence: CASSIGQGENQPQHF.

V and J are TRBV10-3 and TRBJ2-1; D is perhaps TRBD1 (5 bases). The V end was cut by 7 bases, the J end by 9 bases, with 16 bases between. Germline CDR1 reads ENHRY; CDR2 reads SYGVKD. This CDR3 comprises 13 residues. CDR3 sequence: CAIKGQLQGEQFF. CDR3 bases: TGTGCCATCAAGGGGCAGCTACAAGGTGAGCAGTTCTTC.

Only a few counts were recorded for this clone. The chain has TRBV5-1 and TRBJ1-6, with a possible D match to TRBD1 (6 bases). V dropped 4 bases and J dropped 4 bases, with 12 bases sitting between them. CDR1 is SGHRS and CDR2 is YFSETQ in the germline V gene. CDR3 size: 15 residues. In nucleotides, the CDR3 is TGCGCCAGCAGCCCGTCCGGACAGTATAATTCACCCCTCCACTTT. Translating gives CASSPSGQYNSPLHF.

The chain recombines TRBV7-3 with TRBJ2-2; 8 bases fit TRBD1. Germline lookup yields CDR1 SGHTA and CDR2 FQGTGA. The CDR3 runs 14 residues. V gave up 3 bases and J gave up 4 bases; unmatched junction bases: 1. Here the CDR3 DNA reads TGTGCCAGCAGCTTTACAGGGGGCACCGGGGAGCTGTTTTTT. It translates to CASSFTGGTGELFF. The full variable domain, rest sourced from reference TRBV7-3 and TRBJ2-2, is GAGVSQTPSNKVTEKGKYVELRCDPISGHTALYWYRQSLGQGPEFLIYFQGTGAADDSGLPNDRFFAVRPEGSVSTLKIQRTERGDSAVYLCASSFTGGTGELFFGEGSRLTVL.

V gene TRBV7-9 combines with J gene TRBJ1-6; 7 nucleotides align to TRBD1. Trimming removed 1 base from V and 0 bases from J; junction bases left unmatched: 9. The CDR3 totals 19 residues. Germline CDR1 reads SEHNR; CDR2 reads FQNEAQ (reference sequence). The CDR3 nucleotides are TGTGCCAGCAGCTTAGTCGAGGGGGCGAGAAACTCCTATAATTCACCCCTCCACTTT. Protein sequence: CASSLVEGARNSYNSPLHF.

The chain links TRBV7-2 to TRBJ1-1; D gene unclear. The CDR3 loop spans 14 amino acids. Germline V gene lookup returns CDR1 SGHTA and CDR2 FQGNSA. Trimming removed 1 base at V and 2 bases at J, with 8 bases between. The CDR3 protein is CASSLGGVNTEAFF. The CDR3 coding sequence is TGTGCCAGCAGCTTAGGGGGAGTTAACACTGAAGCTTTCTTT.